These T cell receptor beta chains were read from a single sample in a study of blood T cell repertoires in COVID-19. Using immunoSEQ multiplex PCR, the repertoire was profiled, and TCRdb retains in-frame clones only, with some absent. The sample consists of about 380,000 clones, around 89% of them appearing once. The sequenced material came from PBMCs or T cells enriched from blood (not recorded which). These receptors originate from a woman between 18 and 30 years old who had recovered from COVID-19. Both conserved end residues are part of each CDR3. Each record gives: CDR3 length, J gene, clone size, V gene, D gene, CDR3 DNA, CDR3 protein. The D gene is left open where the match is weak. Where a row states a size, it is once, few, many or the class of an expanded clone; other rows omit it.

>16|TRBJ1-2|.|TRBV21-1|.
TGTGCCAGCAGCACGACAGGAGCCGCAGAGAACTATGGCTACACCTTC
CASSTTGAAENYGYTF
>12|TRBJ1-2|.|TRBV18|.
TGTGCCAGCTCACCAGACTCGGGGGGCTACACCTTC
CASSPDSGGYTF
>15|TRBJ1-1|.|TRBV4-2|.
TGTGCCAGCAGCCAAGATCCGGGAATGAACACTGAAGCTTTCTTT
CASSQDPGMNTEAFF
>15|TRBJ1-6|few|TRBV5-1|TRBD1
TGCGCCAGCAGCCCTCACTCAGGGGGCCGGTCACCCCTCCACTTT
CASSPHSGGRSPLHF
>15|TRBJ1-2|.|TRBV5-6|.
TGTGCCAGCAGCTTCCCCCAACGGGGAGACTATGGCTACACCTTC
CASSFPQRGDYGYTF
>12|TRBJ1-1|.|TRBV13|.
TGTGCCAGCAGCTTCGAAGGGGCCGGGGCTTTCTTT
CASSFEGAGAFF
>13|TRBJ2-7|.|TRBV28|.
TGTGCCAGCAGACCCGGACAAACCTACGAGCAGTACTTC
CASRPGQTYEQYF
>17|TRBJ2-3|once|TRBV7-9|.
TGTGCCAGCAGCTTATCTGACTCCGGTCCCGGCACAGATACGCAGTATTTT
CASSLSDSGPGTDTQYF
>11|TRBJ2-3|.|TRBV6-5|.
TGTGCCAGCAGTTACTCTCTCGGGAGGTATTTT
CASSYSLGRYF
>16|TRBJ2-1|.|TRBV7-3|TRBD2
TGTGCCAGCAGTCCGGGACTAGCGGGGGGCGTGAATGAGCAGTTCTTC
CASSPGLAGGVNEQFF
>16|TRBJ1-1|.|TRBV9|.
TGTGCCAGCAGCCCACTCCCACAGAGAGACAGCCGCGGAGCTTTCTTT
CASSPLPQRDSRGAFF
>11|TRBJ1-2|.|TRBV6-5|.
TGTGCTATAAAAACTAACTATGGCTACACCTTC
CAIKTNYGYTF
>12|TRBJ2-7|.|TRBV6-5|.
TGTGCCAGCAGTTCTCCAGGGTACGAGCAGTACTTC
CASSSPGYEQYF
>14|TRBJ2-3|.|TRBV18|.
TGTGCCAGCTCAATCCAGGGGTCATCAGATACGCAGTATTTT
CASSIQGSSDTQYF
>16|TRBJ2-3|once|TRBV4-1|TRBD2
TGCGCCAGCGAAGAGGGGGCGGGGGGGAGCACAGATACGCAGTATTTT
CASEEGAGGSTDTQYF
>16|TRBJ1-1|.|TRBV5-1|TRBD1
TGCGCCAGCAGCTGGAGGACAGGGCCGCGGGACACTGAAGCTTTCTTT
CASSWRTGPRDTEAFF
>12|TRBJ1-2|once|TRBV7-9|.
TGTGCCAGCAGCTTAGAGGACACCGGCTACACCTTC
CASSLEDTGYTF